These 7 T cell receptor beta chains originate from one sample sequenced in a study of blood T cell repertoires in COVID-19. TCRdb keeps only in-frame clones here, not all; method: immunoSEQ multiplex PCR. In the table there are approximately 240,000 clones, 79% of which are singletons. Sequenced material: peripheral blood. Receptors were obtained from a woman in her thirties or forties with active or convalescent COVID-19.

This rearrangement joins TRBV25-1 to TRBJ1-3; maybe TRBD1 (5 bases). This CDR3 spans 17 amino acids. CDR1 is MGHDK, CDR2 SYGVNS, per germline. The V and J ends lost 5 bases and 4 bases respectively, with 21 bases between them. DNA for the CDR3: TGTGCCAGCAGTCCCGGGGGGGGTTCATCGACGGGAAACACCATATATTTT. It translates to CASSPGGGSSTGNTIYF.

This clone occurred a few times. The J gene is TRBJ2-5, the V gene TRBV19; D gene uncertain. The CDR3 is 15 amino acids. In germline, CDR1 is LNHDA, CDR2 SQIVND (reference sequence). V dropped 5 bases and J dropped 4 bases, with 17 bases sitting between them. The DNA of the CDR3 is TGTGCCAGTAGTGGTATGCTGCAGAAATTAGAGACCCAGTACTTC. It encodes CASSGMLQKLETQYF.

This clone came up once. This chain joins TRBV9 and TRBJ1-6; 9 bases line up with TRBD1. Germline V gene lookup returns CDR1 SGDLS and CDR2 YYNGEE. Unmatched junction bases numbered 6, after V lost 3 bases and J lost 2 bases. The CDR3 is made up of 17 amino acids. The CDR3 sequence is CASSADRGGTYNSPLHF. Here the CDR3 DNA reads TGTGCCAGCAGCGCAGACAGGGGGGGAACCTATAATTCACCCCTCCACTTT.

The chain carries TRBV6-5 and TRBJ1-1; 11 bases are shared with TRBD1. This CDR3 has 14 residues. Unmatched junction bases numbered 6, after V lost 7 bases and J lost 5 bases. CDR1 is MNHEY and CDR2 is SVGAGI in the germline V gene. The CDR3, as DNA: TGTGCCAGCAACCACCGGGACAGGGGGACTGAAGCTTTCTTT. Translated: CASNHRDRGTEAFF.

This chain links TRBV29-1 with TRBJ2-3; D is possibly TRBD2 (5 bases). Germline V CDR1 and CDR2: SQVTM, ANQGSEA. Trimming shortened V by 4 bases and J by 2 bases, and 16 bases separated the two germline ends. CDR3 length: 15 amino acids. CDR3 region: CSVGLAGATTDTQYF. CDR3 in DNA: TGCAGCGTTGGATTGGCGGGCGCTACCACAGATACGCAGTATTTT.

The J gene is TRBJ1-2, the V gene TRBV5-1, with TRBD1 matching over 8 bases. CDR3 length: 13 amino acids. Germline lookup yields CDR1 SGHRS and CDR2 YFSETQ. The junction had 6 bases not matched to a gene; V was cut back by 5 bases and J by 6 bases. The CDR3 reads CASRDSTGDGYTF. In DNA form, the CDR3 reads TGCGCCAGCAGGGACTCGACAGGGGATGGCTACACCTTC.

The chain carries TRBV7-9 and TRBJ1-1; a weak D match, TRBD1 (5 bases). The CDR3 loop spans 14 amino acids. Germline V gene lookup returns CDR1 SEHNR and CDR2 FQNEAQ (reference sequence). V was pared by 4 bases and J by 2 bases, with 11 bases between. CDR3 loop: CASSSRAGNTEAFF. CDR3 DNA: TGTGCCAGCAGCTCCAGGGCAGGCAACACTGAAGCTTTCTTT.